This entry lists 31 T cell receptor beta chains sequenced from one sample in a study of beta chain features in type 1 diabetes. Investigators reverse transcribed all isolated RNA, so they sequenced expressed TCRB transcripts. Method: immunoSEQ multiplex PCR; TCRdb's copy keeps in-frame clones and lacks some. The sample contains around 290,000 clones, approximately 8.1% of which appear only once. The sample taken for sequencing was central memory CD4+ T cells from blood. The receptor source for this set is a woman aged 18-29 years in good health.

J is TRBJ1-2 and V is TRBV7-9, with D possibly matching TRBD1 (6 bases). In germline, CDR1 is SEHNR, CDR2 FQNEAQ (reference sequence). The CDR3 is made up of 14 amino acids. The germline V and J ends were trimmed by 5 bases and 8 bases, with 18 bases remaining between them. CDR3 coding DNA: TGTGCCAGCAGCGCTAGGGGGACGCAGCACGGCTACACCTTC. Its protein is CASSARGTQHGYTF. Filled out from reference TRBV7-9 and TRBJ1-2, the complete variable domain reads DTGVSQNPRHKITKRGQNVTFRCDPISEHNRLYWYRQTLGQGPEFLTYFQNEAQLEKSRLLSDRFSAERPKGSFSTLEIQRTEQGDSAMYLCASSARGTQHGYTFGSGTRLTVV.

V usage is TRBV18 and J usage is TRBJ2-5; a weak D match, TRBD2 (7 bases). The CDR3 is 15 amino acids. V lost 1 base and J lost 4, with 13 bases in between. Germline V lookup: CDR1 KGHSH, CDR2 LQKENI. The CDR3 region is CASSPRGGASETQYF. The CDR3, as DNA: TGTGCCAGCTCACCACGTGGGGGGGCCTCAGAGACCCAGTACTTC.

This rearrangement joins TRBV15 to TRBJ1-3; maybe TRBD1 (6 bases). V lost 4 bases to trimming and J lost 1 base, with 17 bases between them. This CDR3 has 17 amino acids. Germline CDR1 LNHNV, CDR2 YYDKDF (reference sequence). CDR3 DNA sequence: TGTGCCACCAGCAAGCGCTCTATAACAGGGTCTGGAAACACCATATATTTT. This encodes CATSKRSITGSGNTIYF. The complete variable domain, with remaining parts taken from reference TRBV15 and TRBJ1-3, reads DAMVIQNPRYQVTQFGKPVTLSCSQTLNHNVMYWYQQKSSQAPKLLFHYYDKDFNNEADTPDNFQSRRPNTSFCFLDIRSPGLGDTAMYLCATSKRSITGSGNTIYFGEGSWLTVV.

Points on this clone: Other nucleotide sequences from this sample produce the same CDR3. This rearrangement joins TRBV29-1 to TRBJ2-3; 13 bases line up with TRBD2. Trimming cost V 4 bases and J 0 bases; bases outside gene matches: 1. This CDR3 comprises 15 residues. From germline, CDR1 is SQVTM and CDR2 ANQGSEA. This CDR3 reads CSVAGLAGSTDTQYF. CDR3 in DNA: TGCAGCGTTGCGGGACTAGCGGGAAGCACAGATACGCAGTATTTT.

Only a few counts were recorded for this clone. The DNA of the CDR3 is TGCAGCGCTAGCGGAGGGCCTGAAGCTTTCTTT. Amino acids: CSASGGPEAFF. This chain uses TRBV29-1 with TRBJ1-1, with D unresolved. This CDR3 spans 11 amino acids. The V gene lost 7 bases and the J gene lost 6 bases, with 12 bases spanning the gap. Germline V gives CDR1 SQVTM, CDR2 ANQGSEA.

This clone showed up just a few times. The V and J genes are TRBV4-1 and TRBJ2-7; 9 nucleotides line up with TRBD2. The CDR3 covers 15 residues. Per the germline V gene, CDR1 is MGHRA and CDR2 is YSYEKL. The trim removed 4 bases at V and 0 bases at J, leaving 4 bases unmatched. The DNA for the CDR3 is TGCGCCAGCAGCCGACTAGCGGAGTACTCCTACGAGCAGTACGTC. Its protein is CASSRLAEYSYEQYV.

The chain uses TRBV11-3 and TRBJ2-1; 8 positions agree with TRBD2. The V gene's germline CDR1 is SGHNT and CDR2 YENEEA. The CDR3 runs to 18 residues. Trimming removed 4 bases from V and 6 bases from J; junction bases left unmatched: 17. CDR3 sequence: CASSSTLGRAFRSNEQFF. As DNA, the CDR3 is TGTGCCAGCAGCTCAACGCTCGGGAGGGCCTTTCGATCCAATGAGCAGTTCTTC.

This clone was counted only a few times. This chain connects TRBV5-4 to TRBJ2-2; D remains unclear. V gave up 4 bases and J gave up 2 bases, with 15 bases separating them. This CDR3 is 16 amino acids long. In germline, CDR1 is SGHNT, CDR2 YYREEE (reference sequence). The chain's CDR3 is CASSLDLLGNTGELFF. The CDR3 DNA is TGTGCCAGCAGCCTAGACCTCCTAGGTAACACCGGGGAGCTGTTTTTT.

The V call is TRBV7-2, the J call TRBJ1-6; D gene uncertain. The ends were cut back, 1 base at V and 4 bases at J, with 11 bases in the middle. CDR1 is SGHTA, CDR2 FQGNSA, per germline. The CDR3 sequence is 16 residues long. The CDR3 reads CASSLGGRGYNSPLHF. In DNA form, the CDR3 reads TGTGCCAGCAGCTTAGGAGGGAGAGGGTATAATTCACCCCTCCACTTT.

The table lists this clone with a few counts. The chain combines TRBV6-1 with TRBJ2-1; 9 positions match TRBD2. Germline values: CDR1 MNHNS, CDR2 SASEGT. V lost 8 bases, J lost 6 bases, and 8 bases stayed unmatched. The length of the CDR3 is 14 residues. CDR3 sequence: CASVTGTSSNEQFF. The CDR3 DNA is TGTGCCAGCGTGACCGGGACTAGCTCCAATGAGCAGTTCTTC.

This clone has a handful of counts. A far larger clone differs by one base, so this is likely a read error. This sequence joins TRBV6-5 and TRBJ2-7; no clear D gene. Trimming cost V 4 bases and J 3 bases, with 4 bases left between them. This CDR3 region has 11 residues. The V gene's germline CDR1 is MNHEY and CDR2 SVGAGI. In nucleotides, the CDR3 is TGTGCCAGCAGTTCCTTCTACGAGCAGTACTTC. This gives the protein CASSSFYEQYF.

In its sample, this clone was seen many times. The genes are TRBV10-3 and TRBJ2-7; D perhaps matches TRBD1 (5 bases). The germline CDR1 and CDR2 sequences are ENHRY and SYGVKD. CDR3 length: 13 residues. V was clipped by 11 bases and J by 2 bases, with 16 bases between them. The CDR3 here is CALRVTATYEQYV. The CDR3, as DNA: TGTGCCCTCCGTGTGACAGCTACCTACGAGCAGTACGTC.

V is TRBV4-2 and J is TRBJ1-1, with TRBD1 matching over 10 bases. Per the germline V gene, CDR1 is LGHNA and CDR2 is YNFKEQ. The CDR3 spans 15 residues. The junction had 4 bases not matched to a gene; V was cut back by 2 bases and J by 4 bases. The CDR3 loop is CASSQPGQGTTEAFF. CDR3 in DNA: TGTGCCAGCAGCCAACCGGGACAGGGGACCACTGAAGCTTTCTTT.

This clone was observed many times. The CDR3 spells CASSLQGPQHF. The CDR3, as DNA: TGTGCCAGCAGCTTGCAAGGGCCCCAGCATTTT. The chain joins TRBV5-6 to TRBJ1-5; D gene unclear. The CDR3 loop spans 11 amino acids. CDR1 and CDR2 from the germline V gene are SGHDT and YYEEEE. V was clipped by 1 base and J by 9 bases, with 5 bases between them.

A remark on this clone: Different DNA sequences within this sample yield the same CDR3. The chain carries TRBV30 and TRBJ2-7, with D possibly being TRBD1 (6 bases). The CDR3 spans 12 residues. V was clipped by 3 bases and J by 2 bases, with 8 bases between them. The germline V gene has CDR1 GTSNPN and CDR2 SVGIG (reference sequence). The CDR3 region is CAWSRGPYEQYF. DNA for the CDR3: TGTGCCTGGAGCAGGGGACCCTACGAGCAGTACTTC.

This clone was seen only a few times. The chain has TRBV5-1 and TRBJ2-7, with no clear D. Between the trimmed V and J ends, which lost 0 bases and 3 bases, there was a span of 10 bases. Looked up from germline, CDR1 is SGHRS and CDR2 is YFSETQ. This CDR3 contains 14 residues. For the CDR3, the DNA is TGCGCCAGCAGCTTGGGGGCCGGTTACTACGAGCAGTACGTC. As protein: CASSLGAGYYEQYV.

This chain links TRBV6-1 with TRBJ2-7, with 9 bases fitting TRBD1. This CDR3 contains 14 residues. The trim removed 6 bases at V and 7 bases at J, leaving 10 bases unmatched. Germline V gives CDR1 MNHNS, CDR2 SASEGT. The CDR3 loop reads CASRRAQGAREQYV. The CDR3 DNA is TGTGCCAGCAGAAGGGCACAGGGGGCGCGGGAGCAGTACGTC.

The chain uses TRBV4-2 and TRBJ2-5, with D possibly TRBD2 on 6 matching bases. The CDR3 covers 16 residues. Trimming left V 4 bases short and J 4 bases short, with 19 bases between. Germline values: CDR1 LGHNA, CDR2 YNFKEQ. CDR3 sequence (DNA): TGTGCCAGCAGCCCCGGGGACTCACAGACCTCAGAGACCCAGTACTTC. Protein: CASSPGDSQTSETQYF.

A few counts support this clone. This chain connects TRBV6-6 to TRBJ1-2, with a possible D match to TRBD1 (5 bases). Germline V lookup: CDR1 MNHNY, CDR2 SVGAGI (reference sequence). Between the trimmed V and J ends, which lost 5 bases and 6 bases, there was a span of 16 bases. This CDR3 contains 14 residues. The CDR3 region is CASSLRPGVDGYTF. The DNA of the CDR3 is TGTGCCAGCAGTCTCCGTCCGGGGGTAGATGGCTACACCTTC.

This clone has more than one count but fewer than ten. The chain carries TRBV7-6 and TRBJ1-5, with D possibly matching TRBD1 (5 bases). CDR3 length: 14 amino acids. Germline CDR1 SGHVS, CDR2 FNYEAQ. V gave up 10 bases and J gave up 6 bases, with 19 bases separating them. CDR3 loop: CATSAFVGGQPQHF. The CDR3 DNA is TGTGCCACCTCAGCTTTCGTGGGGGGTCAGCCCCAGCATTTT.

The DNA for the CDR3 is TGTGCCAGCAGTTTACTTGGCAGGGGATATAATGAAAAACTGTTTTTT. Protein product: CASSLLGRGYNEKLFF. The chain employs TRBV28 and TRBJ1-4, with D possibly TRBD1 on 6 matching bases. Germline loops: CDR1 MDHEN, CDR2 SYDVKM. The CDR3 totals 16 residues. Trimming removed 2 bases from V and 4 bases from J, with 14 bases in between.

This chain joins TRBV29-1 and TRBJ1-1; D is unclear. The V gene's germline CDR1 is SQVTM and CDR2 ANQGSEA. Trimming took 5 bases from V and 1 from J, leaving 11 bases between them. The CDR3 has 13 residues. CDR3 protein: CSVRDTGNTEAFF. CDR3 DNA sequence: TGCAGCGTTAGAGACACGGGGAACACTGAAGCTTTCTTT.

This clone was counted many times. V usage is TRBV18 and J usage is TRBJ2-7, with 7 bases matching TRBD1. Per germline, CDR1 KGHSH and CDR2 LQKENI. The length of the CDR3 is 15 residues. V trimming: 3 bases; J trimming: 6 bases; junction bases outside the gene matches: 11. CDR3 protein: CASSPTGQPNTEQYF. DNA for the CDR3: TGTGCCAGCTCACCGACGGGACAGCCCAACACCGAGCAGTACTTC.

The chain is built from TRBV27 and TRBJ1-5; perhaps TRBD1 as D (6 bases). CDR1 is MNHEY, CDR2 SMNVEV, per germline (reference sequence). The V gene lost 3 bases and the J gene lost 7 bases, with 13 bases spanning the gap. The CDR3 sequence is 14 residues long. CDR3 DNA sequence: TGTGCCAGCAGTTTTGAACAGGGAAGCCAGCCCCAGCATTTT. Amino acid sequence: CASSFEQGSQPQHF.

This clone appeared a few times. The chain carries TRBV18 and TRBJ2-3; TRBD2 might be the D (7 bases). There are 15 residues in the CDR3. Trimming pared 3 bases from V and 4 bases from J, leaving 14 bases between. Germline V lookup: CDR1 KGHSH, CDR2 LQKENI. The CDR3 sequence is CASSPWGGASDTQYF. CDR3 nucleotide sequence: TGTGCCAGCTCACCTTGGGGGGGCGCATCAGATACGCAGTATTTT.

This clone has a handful of counts. This rearrangement joins TRBV27 to TRBJ2-7; a possible D gene is TRBD2 (5 bases). The germline CDR1 and CDR2 sequences are MNHEY and SMNVEV (reference sequence). V lost 7 bases to trimming and J lost 0 bases, with 19 bases between them. This CDR3 has 16 amino acids. The CDR3 nucleotides read TGTGCCAGCACCCCCCGTGCGGGCGAAAGCTCCTACGAGCAGTACTTC. This encodes CASTPRAGESSYEQYF.

This clone was seen at least ten times. Other DNA sequences within the sample encode an identical CDR3. The rearrangement joins TRBV7-2 to TRBJ2-3; D remains unclear. Germline V gene data show CDR1 as SGHTA and CDR2 as FQGNSA. CDR3 length: 12 residues. Trimming stripped 2 bases from V and 5 bases from J, with 5 bases between. CDR3 DNA: TGTGCCAGCAGCTTATCAGGAGATACGCAGTATTTT. Its translation: CASSLSGDTQYF.

This clone was seen ten or more times. The V gene is TRBV9, the J gene TRBJ2-1; TRBD2 aligns across 10 bases. After removal of 4 bases from V and 6 bases from J, the junction contained 7 bases not matched to a gene. The CDR3 covers 15 residues. CDR1 is SGDLS, CDR2 YYNGEE, per germline. The CDR3: CASSLAGGYVNEQFF. DNA for the CDR3: TGTGCCAGCAGCTTAGCGGGAGGATACGTCAATGAGCAGTTCTTC.

The V call is TRBV9, the J call TRBJ1-3; 9 bases match TRBD1. Germline CDR1 is SGDLS and CDR2 is YYNGEE. This CDR3 region has 14 residues. J gave up 7 bases and V 0 bases, and 2 bases lay outside the gene matches. The CDR3 protein is CASSVGTGDNTIYF. The CDR3 nucleotides are TGTGCCAGCAGCGTAGGGACAGGGGACAACACCATATATTTT.

This clone was seen only a few times. The chain is built from TRBV18 and TRBJ2-5, with a tentative D call TRBD1 (6 bases). V shed 2 bases and J shed 1 base, with 8 bases lying between them. CDR3 length: 14 amino acids. Germline V gene data show CDR1 as KGHSH and CDR2 as LQKENI. The CDR3 loop reads CASSPRDIQETQYF. The CDR3 DNA sequence: TGTGCCAGCTCACCAAGGGACATCCAAGAGACCCAGTACTTC.

This clone was found a few times. Other DNA sequences from this sample encode an identical CDR3 as well. J is TRBJ1-5 and V is TRBV5-1; D gene ambiguous. Trimming took 0 bases from V and 4 from J, leaving 5 bases between them. The CDR3 extends over 13 amino acids. From germline, CDR1 is SGHRS and CDR2 YFSETQ. Here the CDR3 DNA reads TGCGCCAGCAGCTTGGACTCGAATCAGCCCCAGCATTTT. Residues: CASSLDSNQPQHF. Combining the CDR3 with reference TRBV5-1 and TRBJ1-5 gives the whole variable domain KAGVTQTPRYLIKTRGQQVTLSCSPISGHRSVSWYQQTPGQGLQFLFEYFSETQRNKGNFPGRFSGRQFSNSRSEMNVSTLELGDSALYLCASSLDSNQPQHFGDGTRLSIL.